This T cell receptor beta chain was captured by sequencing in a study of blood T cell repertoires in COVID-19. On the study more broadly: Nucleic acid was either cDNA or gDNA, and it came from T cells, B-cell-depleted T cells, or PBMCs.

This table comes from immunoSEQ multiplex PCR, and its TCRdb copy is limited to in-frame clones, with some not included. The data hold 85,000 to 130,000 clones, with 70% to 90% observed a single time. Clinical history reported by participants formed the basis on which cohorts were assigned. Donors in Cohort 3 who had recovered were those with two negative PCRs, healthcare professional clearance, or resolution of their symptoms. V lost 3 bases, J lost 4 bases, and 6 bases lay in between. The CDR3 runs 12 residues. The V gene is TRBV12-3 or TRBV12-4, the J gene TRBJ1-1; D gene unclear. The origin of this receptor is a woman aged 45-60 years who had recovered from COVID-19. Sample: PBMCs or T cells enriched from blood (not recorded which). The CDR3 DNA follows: TGTGCCAGCAGTTTTGGCAGCACTGAAGCTTTCTTT. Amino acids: CASSFGSTEAFF.